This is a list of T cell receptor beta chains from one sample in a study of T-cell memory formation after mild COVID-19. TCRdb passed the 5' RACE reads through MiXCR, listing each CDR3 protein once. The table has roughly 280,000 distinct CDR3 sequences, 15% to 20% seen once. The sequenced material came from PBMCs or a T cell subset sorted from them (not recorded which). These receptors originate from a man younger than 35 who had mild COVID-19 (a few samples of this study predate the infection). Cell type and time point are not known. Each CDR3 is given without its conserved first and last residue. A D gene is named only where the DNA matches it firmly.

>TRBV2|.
AGDFNNEQF
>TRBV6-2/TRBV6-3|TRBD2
ASSKTVLAGNEETQY
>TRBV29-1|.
SVVWNRDSTGANVLT
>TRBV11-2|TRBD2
ASSYRPTTSGIPSTDTQY
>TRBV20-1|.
SADPYNEQF
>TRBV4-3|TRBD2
ASSPRTSGGAGIDTQY
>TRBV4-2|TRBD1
ASSPIQDRGLKDTQY
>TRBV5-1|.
ASSLWAGTSYEQY
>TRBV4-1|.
ASSRDRNTYEQY
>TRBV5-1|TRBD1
ASSERQGADTEAF
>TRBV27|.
ASSVAVGAGYT
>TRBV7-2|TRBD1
ASSLVRGGQFYEQY
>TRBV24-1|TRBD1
ATSDGVQGRPEAF
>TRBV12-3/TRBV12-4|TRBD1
ASRSGQAAYEQY
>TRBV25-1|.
ASSESRGAYVPDTQY
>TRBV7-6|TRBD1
ASSLWRGPTEAF
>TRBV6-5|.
ASRTTGLGETQY
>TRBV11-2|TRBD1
ASSRDRTEQY
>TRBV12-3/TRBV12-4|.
ASSLNTGLETQY
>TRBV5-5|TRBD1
ASSLDRGRPHNEQF
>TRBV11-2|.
ASSLARTAQY
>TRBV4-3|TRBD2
ASSQEFGGITDTQY
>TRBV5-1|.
ASSLSSGGEETQY
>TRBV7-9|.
ASTRDGKGPQH
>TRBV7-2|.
ASSLGPPGRGQPQH
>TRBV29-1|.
SVEVGQGNYGYT